The clone carrying this TCR beta chain was found many times. This sample was included in a study of identical twins. The CDR3 has 15 amino acids. Germline V lookup: CDR1 DFQATT, CDR2 SNEGSKA (reference sequence). The germline V and J ends were trimmed by 0 bases and 0 bases, with 10 bases remaining between them. TCRdb called the 5' RACE reads again in MiXCR, with one record for every CDR3 protein. Of 400,000 to 550,000 distinct CDR3 sequences in the sample, about 24% were seen once. These data are also associated with another study on T cells expressing NK-cell markers. According to that study: Specificity for HCMV among expanded NKG2C+ T cell clones was not established.

Sequenced: CD4+ T cells sorted from blood. The source is a woman under 30 in good health. The genes are TRBV20-1 and TRBJ2-3; possibly TRBD2 for D (6 bases). The CDR3 loop is CSARDGRESTDTQYF. The CDR3 DNA reads as TGCAGTGCTAGAGATGGTCGGGAGAGCACAGATACGCAGTATTTT.